Shown below are 3 T cell receptor beta chains from a single sample sequenced in a study of T cells after yellow fever vaccination. TCRdb reprocessed the 5' RACE reads via MiXCR and lists one record per CDR3 protein. The data show almost 600,000 distinct CDR3 sequences, about 13% seen once. Material: PBMCs, obtained on the day of the yellow fever booster vaccination. All receptors derive from a man aged 25 to 45 who received the YFV17D yellow fever vaccine.

There are a few counts of this clonotype. The rearrangement uses TRBV7-9 and TRBJ2-7; TRBD2 matches 10 bases. The CDR3 runs to 16 residues. V shed 4 bases and J 3 bases; nucleotides not matched to a gene: 9. Germline V gene lookup returns CDR1 SEHNR and CDR2 FQNEAQ (reference sequence). CDR3 sequence: CASSYRALAGVYEQYF. CDR3 DNA sequence: TGTGCCAGCAGCTACAGAGCTCTAGCGGGAGTCTACGAGCAGTACTTC.

The chain links TRBV27 to TRBJ2-3; 7 nucleotides line up with TRBD1. The V gene end was trimmed by 5 bases and the J gene end by 3 bases; junction bases not matched to a gene: 11. The CDR3 contains 16 residues. CDR1 and CDR2 from the germline V gene are MNHEY and SMNVEV (reference sequence). For the CDR3, the DNA is TGTGCCAGCAGTCCCATCCGGGACAGTGGGACAGATACGCAGTATTTT. It specifies CASSPIRDSGTDTQYF.

This clonotype was observed a handful of times. The rearrangement joins TRBV19 to TRBJ2-5; a possible D gene is TRBD2 (6 bases). With 4 bases removed from V and 5 bases from J, the gap between germline ends came to 23 bases. This CDR3 contains 17 residues. CDR1 and CDR2 from the germline V gene are LNHDA and SQIVND (reference sequence). The CDR3 sequence is CASSKSGGAKRIETQYF. CDR3 DNA: TGTGCCAGTAGTAAATCTGGCGGGGCCAAAAGGATCGAGACCCAGTACTTC.